The 20 T cell receptor beta chains presented below share a single source sample, sequenced in a study of T cells in Graves' hyperthyroidism and ophthalmopathy. Amplification yielded TCR beta CDR3 regions, with RNA transcripts as the source. HTBI primers were used for first-round RT-PCR of the TCR CDR3. TCRdb used MiXCR to reprocess the multiplex PCR reads, holding one entry per CDR3 protein. Here the sample spans hundreds of thousands of distinct CDR3 sequences, under 15% being singletons. Material for sequencing was blood. These TCRs come from a woman aged 30 to 39 with Graves' hyperthyroidism.

In this sample, this clonotype turned up many times. This chain links TRBV20-1 with TRBJ2-7, with 8 bases aligning to TRBD2. Germline CDR1 is DFQATT and CDR2 is SNEGSKA (reference sequence). V lost 4 bases to trimming and J lost 4 bases; unmatched junction nucleotides: 9. The CDR3 loop spans 14 amino acids. The DNA of the CDR3 is TGCAGTGCTAATACACTAGCGGTCGTATACGAGCAGTACTTC. Translated, it gives CSANTLAVVYEQYF.

This clonotype was seen a few times. The chain is built from TRBV18 and TRBJ2-7, with no clear D. The CDR3 is 14 residues long. V was trimmed by 6 bases and J by 2 bases, leaving 14 bases between them. Germline loops: CDR1 KGHSH, CDR2 LQKENI. The DNA of the CDR3 is TGTGCCAGCTCCCCGGGCGGTAGAACCTACGAGCAGTACTTC. Translation gives CASSPGGRTYEQYF. The variable domain in full, completed from reference TRBV18 and TRBJ2-7, reads NAGVMQNPRHLVRRRGQEARLRCSPMKGHSHVYWYRQLPEEGLKFMVYLQKENIIDESGMPKERFSAEFPKEGPSILRIQQVVRGDSAAYFCASSPGGRTYEQYFGPGTRLTVT.

This chain connects TRBV7-2 to TRBJ2-5; D call uncertain. V lost 4 bases to trimming and J lost 11 bases, with 17 bases between them. CDR1 is SGHTA and CDR2 is FQGNSA in the germline V gene. The CDR3 runs to 13 residues. In DNA form, the CDR3 reads TGTGCCAGCAGCTCAGACCAGGACCTCCAACAGTACTTC. Its translation: CASSSDQDLQQYF.

This clonotype was counted a few times. Compared with germline, one end of the junction differs, possibly owing to a read error. V usage is TRBV20-1 and J usage is TRBJ2-3; perhaps TRBD2 as D (5 bases). The length of the CDR3 is 13 residues. Germline assignment: CDR1 DFQATT and CDR2 SNEGSKA (reference sequence). The CDR3, as DNA: TGCAGTGCTAGACAACCTAGCACAGATGCGCAGTATTTT. Translating it yields CSARQPSTDAQYF.

In the case of this clonotype: This likely comes from a read error, as the CDR3 has no conserved phenylalanine or tryptophan at its end. This rearrangement joins TRBV18 to TRBJ1-2; possibly TRBD1 for D (6 bases). CDR1 KGHSH and CDR2 LQKENI come from the germline V gene. The CDR3 runs 15 residues. V dropped 3 bases and J dropped 3 bases, with 14 bases sitting between them. The CDR3 loop reads CASSPGTGMDYGYTL. The CDR3 nucleotides are TGTGCCAGCTCACCGGGAACAGGGATGGACTATGGCTACACCCTC.

The sample holds a few counts of this clonotype. V gene TRBV6-1 combines with J gene TRBJ2-1, with 13 bases fitting TRBD2. The CDR3 extends over 13 amino acids. The germline gives CDR1 MNHNS, CDR2 SASEGT. V lost 11 bases and J lost 9; bases outside the gene matches: 7. CDR3: CASGTSGIAEQFF. In DNA, the CDR3 is TGTGCCTCCGGGACTAGCGGGATTGCTGAGCAGTTCTTC.

The V call is TRBV2, the J call TRBJ2-5; TRBD1 or TRBD2 may be the D gene (5 bases each). Deletions cut 9 bases from V and 1 base from J, with 18 bases between. The CDR3 is 15 amino acids. Germline V gene sequence: CDR1 SNHLY, CDR2 FYNNEI. In DNA form, the CDR3 reads TGTGCCAGTTCCCCCGAGGGGACGGGCCAAGAGACCCAGTACTTC. Its translation is CASSPEGTGQETQYF.

J is TRBJ2-7 and V is TRBV20-1; D remains unclear. Trimming took off 0 bases at V and 7 bases at J, with 13 bases between the two ends. This CDR3 has 13 amino acids. The germline gives CDR1 DFQATT, CDR2 SNEGSKA (reference sequence). The CDR3 nucleotides read TGCAGTGCTAGAGATGGCCGGGTGAGGGAGCAGTACTTC. Translation: CSARDGRVREQYF.

V is TRBV11-2 and J is TRBJ2-2; D not resolved. CDR1 is SGHAT, CDR2 FQNNGV, per germline. V lost 5 bases and J lost 4, with 14 bases in between. CDR3 size: 15 residues. CDR3 sequence (DNA): TGTGCCAGCAGCCCCCTGACATATTCCACCGGGGAGCTGTTTTTT. It translates to CASSPLTYSTGELFF. Based on the CDR3 plus reference TRBV11-2 and TRBJ2-2, the full variable domain is EAGVAQSPRYKIIEKRQSVAFWCNPISGHATLYWYQQILGQGPKLLIQFQNNGVVDDSQLPKDRFSAERLKGVDSTLKIQPAKLEDSAVYLCASSPLTYSTGELFFGEGSRLTVL.

The table lists this clonotype with a few counts. The V and J genes are TRBV28 and TRBJ2-1; the D is unclear. This CDR3 has 12 amino acids. V was cut by 3 bases and J by 9 bases, with 9 bases left in between. CDR1 is MDHEN, CDR2 SYDVKM, per germline. CDR3 in amino acids: CASSFSLGEQFF. CDR3 coding DNA: TGTGCCAGCAGTTTTTCGCTAGGTGAGCAGTTCTTC.

This clonotype occurred many times. The rearrangement uses TRBV5-1 and TRBJ2-7, with 8 bases fitting TRBD1. The V segment lost 3 bases and the J segment 2 bases; nucleotides outside the gene matches: 4. Germline CDR1 SGHRS, CDR2 YFSETQ. There are 14 residues in the CDR3. The CDR3 nucleotides read TGCGCCAGCAGCTGGGGGACAGGCGCCTACGAGCAGTACTTC. This codes for CASSWGTGAYEQYF.

The rearrangement links TRBV7-9 to TRBJ1-5; perhaps TRBD1 as D (5 bases). This CDR3 region has 15 residues. Trimming stripped 5 bases from V and 0 bases from J, with 11 bases between. Germline V lookup: CDR1 SEHNR, CDR2 FQNEAQ (reference sequence). The CDR3 here is CASSPRGSSNQPQHF. The CDR3 nucleotides are TGTGCCAGCAGCCCAAGGGGATCTAGCAATCAGCCCCAGCATTTT.

This clonotype was seen a few times. The chain couples TRBV11-2 to TRBJ2-1; 9 positions agree with TRBD2. CDR3 length: 18 amino acids. With V trimmed by 1 base and J by 8 bases, 15 bases remained unmatched. Per the germline V gene, CDR1 is SGHAT and CDR2 is FQNNGV. CDR3 sequence: CASSLAGGRVLPGDEQFF. In nucleotides, the CDR3 is TGTGCCAGCAGCTTAGCAGGCGGGAGGGTCCTTCCTGGGGATGAGCAGTTCTTC. Filled out from reference TRBV11-2 and TRBJ2-1, the complete variable domain reads EAGVAQSPRYKIIEKRQSVAFWCNPISGHATLYWYQQILGQGPKLLIQFQNNGVVDDSQLPKDRFSAERLKGVDSTLKIQPAKLEDSAVYLCASSLAGGRVLPGDEQFFGPGTRLTVL.

This clonotype was counted many times. V and J are TRBV30 and TRBJ1-1; D is ambiguous. Looked up from germline, CDR1 is GTSNPN and CDR2 is SVGIG (reference sequence). This CDR3 is built from 13 residues. Trimming removed 4 bases at V and 1 base at J, with 10 bases between. This CDR3 is CAWNGKGNTEAFF. The CDR3 coding sequence is TGTGCCTGGAACGGGAAGGGGAACACTGAAGCTTTCTTT.

This clonotype was observed many times. The chain combines TRBV12-3 or TRBV12-4 with TRBJ1-3, with D hard to call. Trimming removed 3 bases at V and 4 bases at J, with 4 bases between. CDR3 length: 12 amino acids. Written as DNA, the CDR3 is TGTGCCAGCAGTTTTGACGGAAACACCATATATTTT. Translation: CASSFDGNTIYF.

This clonotype was picked up a small number of times. The V gene is TRBV20-1, the J gene TRBJ2-1; tentatively, D is TRBD2 (5 bases). CDR3 size: 19 residues. V lost 3 bases, J lost 1 base, and 25 bases lay in between. Germline V lookup: CDR1 DFQATT, CDR2 SNEGSKA (reference sequence). The CDR3 spells CSARDVRESVEGSYNEQFF. In DNA, the CDR3 is TGCAGTGCTAGGGACGTGAGGGAGTCGGTGGAAGGGTCCTACAATGAGCAGTTCTTC.

This chain uses TRBV13 with TRBJ2-1; 10 bases map to TRBD2. Germline CDR1 reads PRHDT; CDR2 reads FYEKMQ (reference sequence). The CDR3 totals 15 residues. After removal of 0 bases from V and 15 bases from J, the junction contained 11 bases not matched to a gene. The DNA of the CDR3 is TGTGCCAGCAGCTTAGGGCTAGCGGGAGATTCTGGTCCGTTCTTC. Protein sequence: CASSLGLAGDSGPFF.

The V gene is TRBV28, the J gene TRBJ2-7, with D perhaps matching TRBD1 (6 bases). CDR3 length equals 13 residues. Germline lookup yields CDR1 MDHEN and CDR2 SYDVKM. V was cut by 1 base and J by 5 bases, with 9 bases left in between. CDR3 sequence: CASSLLQGNEQYF. The CDR3 coding sequence is TGTGCCAGCAGTTTATTACAGGGAAACGAGCAGTACTTC.

J is TRBJ2-7 and V is TRBV5-1; D is ambiguous. V lost 0 bases, J lost 2 bases, and 6 bases lay in between. The CDR3 runs 13 residues. Germline-derived CDR1 and CDR2 are SGHRS and YFSETQ. CDR3 bases: TGCGCCAGCAGCTTGGACCCCGCCTACGAGCAGTACTTC. The encoded protein is CASSLDPAYEQYF.

This clonotype was counted many times. The gene calls are TRBV20-1 and TRBJ2-7; D is undetermined. Between the trimmed V and J ends, which lost 3 bases and 7 bases, there was a span of 10 bases. The germline gives CDR1 DFQATT, CDR2 SNEGSKA (reference sequence). The CDR3 loop spans 11 amino acids. CDR3 DNA sequence: TGCAGTGCTAGGGGTTCCCGTGAGCAGTACTTC. It specifies CSARGSREQYF.